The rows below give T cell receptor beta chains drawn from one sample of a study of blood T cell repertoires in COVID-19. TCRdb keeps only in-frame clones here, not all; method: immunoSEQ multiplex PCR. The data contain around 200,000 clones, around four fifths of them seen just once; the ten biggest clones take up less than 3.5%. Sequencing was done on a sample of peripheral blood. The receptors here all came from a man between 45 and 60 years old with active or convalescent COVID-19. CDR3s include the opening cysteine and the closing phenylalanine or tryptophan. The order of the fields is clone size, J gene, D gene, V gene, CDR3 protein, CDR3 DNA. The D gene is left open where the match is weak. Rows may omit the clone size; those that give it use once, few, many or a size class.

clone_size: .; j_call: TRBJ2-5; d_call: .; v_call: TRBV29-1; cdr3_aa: CSVEDSQETQYF; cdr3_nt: TGCAGCGTTGAAGACAGCCAAGAGACCCAGTACTTC
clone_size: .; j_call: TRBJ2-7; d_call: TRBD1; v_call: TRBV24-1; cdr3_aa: CATSDPGGSYEQYF; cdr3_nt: TGTGCCACCAGTGACCCAGGGGGCAGCTACGAGCAGTACTTC
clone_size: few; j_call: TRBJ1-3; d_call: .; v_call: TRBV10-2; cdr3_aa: CASSEGGPGGNTIYF; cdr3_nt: TGCGCCAGCAGTGAAGGGGGACCAGGTGGAAACACCATATATTTT
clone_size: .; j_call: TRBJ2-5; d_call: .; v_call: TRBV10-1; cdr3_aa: CASSEGAGTQYF; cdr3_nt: TGCGCCAGCAGTGAGGGTGCGGGGACCCAGTACTTC
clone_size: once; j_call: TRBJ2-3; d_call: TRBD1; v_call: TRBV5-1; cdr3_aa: CASSVGTEADTQYF; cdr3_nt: TGCGCCAGCAGCGTGGGGACAGAAGCAGATACGCAGTATTTT
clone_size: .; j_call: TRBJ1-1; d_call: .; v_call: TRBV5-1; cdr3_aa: CASSSAGRDTEAFF; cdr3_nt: TGCGCCAGCAGCTCAGCAGGGAGGGACACTGAAGCTTTCTTT
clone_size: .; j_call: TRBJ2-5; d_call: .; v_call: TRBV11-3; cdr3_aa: CASSLHGETQYF; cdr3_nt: TGTGCCAGCAGCTTACACGGGGAGACCCAGTACTTC
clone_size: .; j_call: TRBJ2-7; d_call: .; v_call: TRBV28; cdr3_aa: CASSQFVWLYEQYF; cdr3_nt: TGTGCCAGCAGTCAATTTGTGTGGCTCTACGAGCAGTACTTC
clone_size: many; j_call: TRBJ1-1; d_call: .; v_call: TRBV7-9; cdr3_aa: CASSPPGNTEAFF; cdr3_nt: TGTGCCAGCAGCCCGCCGGGGAACACTGAAGCTTTCTTT
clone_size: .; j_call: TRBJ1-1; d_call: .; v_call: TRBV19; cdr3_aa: CASSRTTTNTEAFF; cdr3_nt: TGTGCCAGTAGTAGGACAACAACGAACACTGAAGCTTTCTTT
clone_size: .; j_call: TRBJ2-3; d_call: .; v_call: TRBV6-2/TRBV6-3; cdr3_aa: CASSLSAWGGASTDTQYF; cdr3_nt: TGTGCCAGCAGTTTGTCCGCTTGGGGCGGGGCTAGCACAGATACGCAGTATTTT
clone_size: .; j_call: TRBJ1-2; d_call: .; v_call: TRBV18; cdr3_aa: CASSPGGYYGYTF; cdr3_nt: TGTGCCAGCTCCCCCGGCGGCTACTATGGCTACACCTTC
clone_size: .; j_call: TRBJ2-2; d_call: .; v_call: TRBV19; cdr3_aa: CASSISVTGELFF; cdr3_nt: TGTGCCAGTAGTATTAGTGTCACCGGGGAGCTGTTTTTT
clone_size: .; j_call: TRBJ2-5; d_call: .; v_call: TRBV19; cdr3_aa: CASSTGGPQETQYF; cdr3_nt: TGTGCCAGTAGTACCGGGGGACCCCAAGAGACCCAGTACTTC
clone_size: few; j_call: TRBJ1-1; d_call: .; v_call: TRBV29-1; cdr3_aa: CSVVAGWMNTEAFF; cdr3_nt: TGCAGCGTTGTGGCAGGGTGGATGAACACTGAAGCTTTCTTT
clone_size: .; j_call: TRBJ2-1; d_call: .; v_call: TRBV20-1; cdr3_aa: CSVLRGEQFF; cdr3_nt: TGCAGTGTTTTAAGGGGTGAGCAGTTCTTC
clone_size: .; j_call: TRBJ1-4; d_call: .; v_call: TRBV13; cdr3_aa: CASRRGPYEKLFF; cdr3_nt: TGTGCCAGCAGGCGGGGCCCGTATGAAAAACTGTTTTTT
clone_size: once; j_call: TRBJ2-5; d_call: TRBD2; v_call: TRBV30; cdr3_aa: CACTSARETQYF; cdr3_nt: TGTGCCTGTACTAGCGCGAGGGAGACCCAGTACTTC
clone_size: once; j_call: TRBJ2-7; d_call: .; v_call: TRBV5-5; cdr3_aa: CASSFTVISYEQYF; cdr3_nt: TGTGCCAGCAGCTTTACAGTGATCTCCTACGAGCAGTACTTC
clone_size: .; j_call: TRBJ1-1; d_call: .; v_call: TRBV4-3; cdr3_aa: CASSQAPGQNTEAFF; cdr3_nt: TGCGCCAGCAGCCAAGCGCCGGGACAGAACACTGAAGCTTTCTTT
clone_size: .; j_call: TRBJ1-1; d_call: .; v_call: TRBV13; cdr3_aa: CASSGPPRGNTEAFF; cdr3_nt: TGTGCCAGCAGCGGCCCCCCAAGGGGGAACACTGAAGCTTTCTTT
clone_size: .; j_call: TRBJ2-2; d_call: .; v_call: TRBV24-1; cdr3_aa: CATQKTGELFF; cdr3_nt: TGTGCCACCCAGAAAACCGGGGAGCTGTTTTTT
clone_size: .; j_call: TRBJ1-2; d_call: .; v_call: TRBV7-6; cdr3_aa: CASSLVSDSFYGYTF; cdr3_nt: TGTGCCAGCAGCTTAGTATCTGACAGTTTCTATGGCTACACCTTC
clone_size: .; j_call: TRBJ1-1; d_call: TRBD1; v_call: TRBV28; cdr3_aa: CAVRDRVENTEAFF; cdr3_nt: TGTGCCGTCCGGGACAGGGTCGAGAACACTGAAGCTTTCTTT
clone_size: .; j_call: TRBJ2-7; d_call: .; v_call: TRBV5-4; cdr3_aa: CAATGGDSYEQYF; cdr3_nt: TGTGCTGCCACCGGGGGTGACTCCTACGAGCAGTACTTC
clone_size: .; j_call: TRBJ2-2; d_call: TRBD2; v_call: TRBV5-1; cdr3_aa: CASSLALAGALNTGELFF; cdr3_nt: TGCGCCAGCAGCTTGGCTCTAGCGGGAGCTTTGAACACCGGGGAGCTGTTTTTT
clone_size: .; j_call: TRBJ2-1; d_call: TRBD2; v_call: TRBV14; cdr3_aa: CASSQGSSGSTTYNEQFF; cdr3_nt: TGTGCCAGCAGCCAAGGTTCTAGCGGGAGTACGACCTACAATGAGCAGTTCTTC
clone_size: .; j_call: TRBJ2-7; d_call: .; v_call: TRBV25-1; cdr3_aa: CASSEERGQRSYEQYF; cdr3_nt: TGTGCCAGCAGTGAGGAGAGGGGACAACGCTCCTACGAGCAGTACTTC
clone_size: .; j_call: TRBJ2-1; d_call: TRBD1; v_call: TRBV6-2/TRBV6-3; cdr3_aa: CASSSLPGQYNEQFF; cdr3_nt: TGTGCCAGCAGTTCGCTTCCGGGACAGTACAATGAGCAGTTCTTC
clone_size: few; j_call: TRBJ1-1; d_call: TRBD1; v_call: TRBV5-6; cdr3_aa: CASSSLGQGEAFF; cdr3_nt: TGTGCCAGCAGCTCCCTAGGACAGGGAGAAGCTTTCTTT
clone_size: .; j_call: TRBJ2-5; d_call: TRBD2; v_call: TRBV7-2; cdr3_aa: CASSFGEGPRETQYF; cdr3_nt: TGTGCCAGCAGCTTTGGGGAGGGTCCACGCGAGACCCAGTACTTC
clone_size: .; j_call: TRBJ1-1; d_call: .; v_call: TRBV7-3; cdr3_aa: CASSSPKGQASIVRTEAFF; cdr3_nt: TGTGCCAGCAGCTCCCCTAAGGGGCAGGCGAGTATAGTCCGAACTGAAGCTTTCTTT
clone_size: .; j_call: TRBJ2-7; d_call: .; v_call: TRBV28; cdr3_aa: CASSLEGEQYF; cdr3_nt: TGTGCCAGCAGTTTGGAGGGCGAGCAGTACTTC
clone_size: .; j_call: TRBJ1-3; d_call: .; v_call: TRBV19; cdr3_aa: CASRRRSGNTIYF; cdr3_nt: TGTGCCAGTAGGCGCCGCTCTGGAAACACCATATATTTT